The 21 T cell receptor beta chains reported below all come from one sample, sequenced in a study of blood T cell repertoires in COVID-19. Generated by immunoSEQ multiplex PCR, the TCRdb table keeps only in-frame clones and is missing some. Of fewer than 250,000 clones in the sample, 65% to 90% were seen once. Material for sequencing was peripheral blood. The receptors were gathered from a woman in her forties or fifties with acute or convalescent COVID-19.

The chain combines TRBV4-2 with TRBJ2-5; 16 positions agree with TRBD2. In germline, CDR1 is LGHNA, CDR2 YNFKEQ. The CDR3 is made up of 19 amino acids. V dropped 4 bases and J dropped 0; count of bases not matched to a gene: 8. The CDR3 nucleotides are TGTGCCAGCAGCCCCGGGACTAGCGGGGGGGCCTGGGACCAAGAGACCCAGTACTTC. Residues: CASSPGTSGGAWDQETQYF.

V and J are TRBV7-2 and TRBJ2-7, with 10 positions matching TRBD2. This CDR3 has 16 amino acids. V dropped 5 bases and J dropped 6; count of bases not matched to a gene: 13. Per germline, CDR1 SGHTA and CDR2 FQGNSA. Written as DNA, the CDR3 is TGTGCCAGCAGCCAAAGAGGGGTAGCGGGGGGCGGCGAGCAGTACTTC. Its protein product is CASSQRGVAGGGEQYF.

V and J are TRBV13 and TRBJ2-7; 9 nucleotides match TRBD2. V trimming: 6 bases; J trimming: 5 bases; junction bases outside the gene matches: 14. Germline CDR1 reads PRHDT; CDR2 reads FYEKMQ (reference sequence). This CDR3 is built from 16 residues. CDR3 bases: TGTGCCAGCAGTTTCCCCCCGGCGGGGGGGCCTCACGAGCAGTACTTC. It specifies CASSFPPAGGPHEQYF.

A single count supports this clone. The rearrangement links TRBV30 to TRBJ1-2; D perhaps matches TRBD1 (5 bases). The CDR3 is made up of 12 amino acids. The germline V gene has CDR1 GTSNPN and CDR2 SVGIG (reference sequence). V was cut by 0 bases and J by 8 bases, with 10 bases left in between. CDR3 amino acids: CAWSVHRTGYTF. The CDR3 bases are TGTGCCTGGAGTGTACATCGGACAGGCTACACCTTC.

J is TRBJ2-4 and V is TRBV5-6; D perhaps matches TRBD1 (6 bases). Per the germline V gene, CDR1 is SGHDT and CDR2 is YYEEEE. V shed 4 bases and J shed 2 bases, with 10 bases lying between them. This CDR3 is 14 amino acids long. CDR3 residues: CASSQQGSKNIQYF. The CDR3 bases are TGTGCCAGCAGCCAACAGGGATCCAAAAACATTCAGTACTTC.

The chain combines TRBV4-1 with TRBJ1-2; 7 nucleotides match TRBD1. The CDR3 has 16 residues. The V segment lost 6 bases and the J segment 2 bases; nucleotides outside the gene matches: 12. CDR1 and CDR2 (germline): MGHRA, YSYEKL. The CDR3 sequence is CASRVPGQRLNYGYTF. CDR3 in DNA: TGCGCCAGCAGGGTACCGGGACAGAGATTAAACTATGGCTACACCTTC.

The rearrangement uses TRBV3-1 (or the pseudogene TRBV3-2) and TRBJ1-6; 7 bases agree with TRBD1. This CDR3 spans 21 amino acids. Germline-derived CDR1 and CDR2 are LGHDT and YNNKEL (reference sequence). With 1 base clipped from V and 0 bases from J, the junction kept 15 bases outside the gene matches. The CDR3 loop reads CASSQVLPGQSAGSYNSPLHF. The CDR3, as DNA: TGTGCCAGCAGCCAAGTTCTCCCGGGACAGTCGGCTGGCTCCTATAATTCACCCCTCCACTTT.

CDR3 sequence: CASRPTINEQFF. As DNA, the CDR3 is TGTGCAAGTCGCCCGACTATCAATGAGCAGTTCTTC. J is TRBJ2-1 and V is TRBV12-2; the table gives TRBD2 as D, unverified against the DNA. TRBV12-2 is annotated as a pseudogene. The CDR3 covers 12 residues.

The genes are TRBV12-3 or TRBV12-4 and TRBJ2-3, with TRBD1 as a possible D gene (5 bases). The CDR3 has 12 amino acids. V gave up 2 bases and J gave up 10 bases, with 10 bases separating them. The CDR3, as DNA: TGTGCCAGCAGTTTAATGCAGGGTTCGCAGTATTTT. Its protein product is CASSLMQGSQYF.

The chain uses TRBV12-3 or TRBV12-4 and TRBJ2-1; 7 positions match TRBD2. The V and J ends lost 8 bases and 9 bases, in that order; junction bases with no gene match: 10. The CDR3 has 13 residues. Here the CDR3 DNA reads TGTGCCAGCCCCCGGGGAGGGGATGGTGAGCAGTTCTTC. This codes for CASPRGGDGEQFF.

With respect to this clone: The same CDR3 can be traced to other DNA sequences in this sample. The rearrangement joins TRBV18 to TRBJ2-7; TRBD1 agrees at 8 bases. The germline CDR1 and CDR2 sequences are KGHSH and LQKENI. This CDR3 region has 14 residues. After removal of 3 bases from V and 4 bases from J, the junction contained 5 bases not matched to a gene. CDR3 coding DNA: TGTGCCAGCTCACCGGGGACAGGAACTTACGAGCAGTACTTC. Amino acids: CASSPGTGTYEQYF.

The chain has TRBV15 and TRBJ2-7; D call uncertain. Germline V CDR1 and CDR2: LNHNV, YYDKDF (reference sequence). The CDR3 is 15 residues long. Trimming stripped 0 bases from V and 0 bases from J, with 9 bases between. The CDR3 DNA sequence: TGTGCCACCAGCAGAGATGGGCTAAGCTCCTACGAGCAGTACTTC. This gives the protein CATSRDGLSSYEQYF. Filled out from reference TRBV15 and TRBJ2-7, the complete variable domain reads DAMVIQNPRYQVTQFGKPVTLSCSQTLNHNVMYWYQQKSSQAPKLLFHYYDKDFNNEADTPDNFQSRRPNTSFCFLDIRSPGLGDTAMYLCATSRDGLSSYEQYFGPGTRLTVT.

The chain has TRBV3-1 (or the pseudogene TRBV3-2) and TRBJ2-2; 9 positions match TRBD2. V lost 3 bases, J lost 3 bases, and 5 bases stayed unmatched. The CDR3 contains 16 residues. Germline CDR1 and CDR2: LGHDT and YNNKEL (reference sequence). DNA of the CDR3: TGTGCCAGCAGCCAGCGTACTAGCGGGCACACCGGGGAGCTGTTTTTT. Amino acid sequence: CASSQRTSGHTGELFF.

The J gene is TRBJ1-6, the V gene TRBV27; the match to TRBD1 covers 8 bases. Per the germline V gene, CDR1 is MNHEY and CDR2 is SMNVEV (reference sequence). This CDR3 has 14 residues. Trimming took 6 bases from V and 8 from J; bases not matched to a gene: 6. This chain's CDR3 is CASRPRGRDSPLHF. CDR3 in DNA: TGTGCCAGCAGGCCCAGGGGGCGTGATTCACCCCTCCACTTT.

The chain carries TRBV30 and TRBJ1-2, with D possibly being TRBD1 (5 bases). In germline, CDR1 is GTSNPN, CDR2 SVGIG (reference sequence). V dropped 3 bases and J dropped 8 bases, with 19 bases sitting between them. The CDR3 has 14 amino acids. CDR3 sequence reads: CAWSPRAGYWGYTF. CDR3 bases: TGTGCCTGGAGCCCCAGGGCAGGGTACTGGGGCTACACCTTC.

This chain connects TRBV6-6 to TRBJ1-3; D unresolved. V shed 4 bases and J shed 0 bases, with 4 bases lying between them. From germline, CDR1 is MNHNY and CDR2 SVGAGI (reference sequence). The CDR3 is 13 amino acids. CDR3 protein: CASSSTSGNTIYF. CDR3 DNA sequence: TGTGCCAGCAGTTCTACCTCTGGAAACACCATATATTTT.

The table lists this clone with a few counts. Here the CDR3 reads CASSRSPMDGYTF. Written as DNA, the CDR3 is TGTGCCAGCAGCCGTAGTCCTATGGATGGCTACACCTTC. J is TRBJ1-2 and V is TRBV7-8, with D uncertain. This CDR3 has 13 amino acids. The germline V and J ends were trimmed by 5 bases and 6 bases, with 13 bases remaining between them. Germline V gene data show CDR1 as SGHVS and CDR2 as FQNEAQ.

The chain carries TRBV7-9 and TRBJ2-5; 9 positions agree with TRBD2. Germline CDR1 is SEHNR and CDR2 is FQNEAQ (reference sequence). The CDR3 consists of 16 residues. Trimming at V came to 5 bases and at J to 1 base, leaving 8 bases not matched to a gene. CDR3 sequence reads: CASSPQVAGAQETQYF. The DNA of the CDR3 is TGTGCCAGCAGCCCGCAGGTAGCGGGAGCCCAAGAGACCCAGTACTTC.

The chain combines TRBV27 with TRBJ1-6, with D tentatively TRBD1 (6 bases). Trimming took off 6 bases at V and 5 bases at J, with 11 bases between the two ends. Germline V gene data show CDR1 as MNHEY and CDR2 as SMNVEV (reference sequence). This CDR3 comprises 14 residues. Here the CDR3 DNA reads TGTGCCAGCAGCGGACAGCCAAATAATTCACCCCTCCACTTT. This gives the protein CASSGQPNNSPLHF.

This chain connects TRBV28 to TRBJ1-2; 8 bases line up with TRBD1. CDR1 and CDR2 (germline): MDHEN, SYDVKM. The CDR3 consists of 15 residues. V trimming: 6 bases; J trimming: 5 bases; junction bases outside the gene matches: 11. CDR3 residues: CASRRPTGGMYGYTF. The CDR3 coding sequence is TGTGCCAGCAGAAGACCTACAGGGGGGATGTATGGCTACACCTTC.

The chain couples TRBV20-1 to TRBJ1-1; 8 bases line up with TRBD1. Losses at the gene ends were 3 bases for V and 12 bases for J; bases not matched to a gene: 9. This CDR3 is built from 12 residues. Looked up from germline, CDR1 is DFQATT and CDR2 is SNEGSKA (reference sequence). CDR3 coding DNA: TGCAGTGCTAGTCGGGACAGGTTTTTTTCTTTCTTT. It yields the protein CSASRDRFFSFF.